This TCR beta chain is drawn from a study of human T cells and chemical hapten exposure (dated by TCRdb to about 2021). For context, the study as a whole: The libraries were sequenced as a pool, and the TCR yield per sample differed mostly because of small variations in library volumes within the pool. This study followed changes in the peripheral blood TCR repertoire in vivo during primary and secondary sensitization of alopecia patients to the hapten diphenylcyclopropenone (DPC). Overall study outcomes, separate from this receptor: After repeated subsampling, changes were observed in the strength of the expansion versus patch-test correlation and in the threshold at which the correlation became significant. No change with DPC sensitization was found in the number of TCRs above 1 in 1000 frequency, and no evidence of global repertoire structure alterations was found.

The sample holds a few counts of this clonotype. It has no known antigen specificity. Nothing much larger sits one base from this clone, and base qualities are not available. During library preparation, unique molecular identifiers were attached to individual cDNA molecules so that TCRs could be counted quantitatively and reproducibly. Each blood RNA sample was used to sequence both TCR alpha and TCR beta chains. The paper's processing steps were these. Samples had a median of around 92,000 TCRs, with a range from about 20,000 to 690,600. V, J and CDR3 annotation of the TCR reads was carried out using the Decombinator software suite. To make PS versus PT1 abundance plots, every sample was subsampled to the same number of TCRs (28,000). Expanded TCRs were defined as absent before sensitization and observed at least eight times at the 2-week time point. Using fastp at Q25 and MiXCR, TCRdb reprocessed the public reads and kept productive beta chains. Every CDR3 protein is listed once, alongside the most common genes and DNA of its rows. The V and J calls and clone size come from TCRdb's table, not from the authors' own analysis. This sample has around 120,000 distinct CDR3 sequences in its table, and 8.5% of those were observed once. Jointly, the top ten make up around 1.4% of the sample.

Clipping removes 3 bases from V and 3 bases from J, with 9 as the unmatched junction base count. The cysteine opens and the phenylalanine closes a CDR3 of 16 amino acids. This entry keeps only the CDR3 DNA: 48 bases, framed from base 1. Reading the germline V gene (reference sequence) gives CDR1 LNHDA and CDR2 SQIVND. Total RNA was isolated from unfractionated whole blood collected in Tempus Blood RNA tubes. As TCR sequencing controls, about 5 healthy volunteers were used, with blood taken at day 0, 2 weeks and 6 weeks. This receptor was obtained from a human donor in good health. Some clones in this sample may be carry-over from other donors' samples. Donor details come from another sample of the same person, matched by shared clones. The sequence is built from TRBV19 and TRBJ2-7; a stretch of 9 junction bases matches TRBD1. The sample consisted of whole blood. The DNA reads TGTGCCAGTAGTATGGGAGCCGGGACAGGGATCTACGAGCAGTACTTC. The encoded protein is CASSMGAGTGIYEQYF.